This TCR beta chain stems from a study of early T cells in non-severe SARS-CoV-2 infection (dated by TCRdb to about 2021). Turning to the overall study: TCR sequencing used bulk RNA from unsorted whole blood, so alpha and beta chains could not be paired. Results the study describes overall, beyond this receptor: Matching against VDJdb was skewed toward anti-spike CD8 responses, likely underestimated virus-specific expansions, and missed private and CD4 specificities.

The library was generated by 5' RACE. Data came from a NextSeq 500. To correct for sequencing error and PCR bias, the TCR library protocol tagged individual cDNA molecules with unique molecular identifiers. Sequencing covered both TCR alpha and beta chains, and within each sample the abundances of alpha and beta sequences were tightly co-correlated. The published analysis was carried out like this. V gene, J gene and CDR3 annotation of TCR sequences was performed with Decombinator V4. Expanded TCRs were defined as changing significantly between any two time points under a Poisson model with p below 0.0001. TCR abundances were normalised to the total number of TCRs sequenced per sample and were expressed as counts per million. TRAV1-2 paired with TRAJ12, TRAJ20 or TRAJ33 defined MAIT TCRs, while TRAV10 paired with TRAJ18 defined iNKT TCRs. A search of VDJdb, accessed on 1 November 2021, was run for TCRs annotated to CMV, EBV and SARS-CoV-2, with TCRs annotated for multiple antigens excluded. TCRdb took the public reads, trimmed them with fastp at Q25, ran MiXCR for clone calling and kept in-frame beta chains. Here each entry gathers all rows of one CDR3 protein and keeps the most common genes and DNA. The V and J calls reflect TCRdb's pipeline rather than the authors' work. The sample contains 60,000 or so distinct CDR3 sequences, about 12% of them found a single time. Approximately 2.9% of the sample is taken by the ten largest.

Taken from the germline V gene (reference sequence), the CDR1 and CDR2 loops are SEHNR and FQNEAQ. The CDR3 runs 12 residues from the cysteine to the phenylalanine. Solely the CDR3 DNA is kept, with 36 bases framed from the first base. Cut back by 1 base and 14 bases, the V and J ends lie 9 bases apart. This clonotype showed up just a few times. The target of this receptor is not known. The input lacks base qualities; no much larger clone sits a single base away. Set within a cohort of healthcare workers in London, UK, this nested case-control study involved weekly PCR testing of nasopharyngeal swabs along with blood sampling. Between 23 and 31 March 2020, the week of the UK lockdown, healthcare workers were enrolled and then followed up weekly for as long as 16 weeks.

The sample taken for sequencing was whole blood. Recombination connected TRBV7-9 to TRBJ1-6, with TRBD1 tentatively as D gene (5 bases match). The TCR comes from an adult who was a healthcare worker with PCR-confirmed SARS-CoV-2 infection or an uninfected control (not recorded which). The DNA sequence is as follows: TGTGCCAGCAGCTTAGTGGGGGGGACCCTCCACTTT. This codes for CASSLVGGTLHF. Reference TRBV7-9 and TRBJ1-6 proteins supply the regions before and after the CDR3; the full variable domain is: DTGVSQNPRHKITKRGQNVTFRCDPISEHNRLYWYRQTLGQGPEFLTYFQNEAQLEKSRLLSDRFSAERPKGSFSTLEIQRTEQGDSAMYLCASSLVGGTLHFGNGTRLTVT.